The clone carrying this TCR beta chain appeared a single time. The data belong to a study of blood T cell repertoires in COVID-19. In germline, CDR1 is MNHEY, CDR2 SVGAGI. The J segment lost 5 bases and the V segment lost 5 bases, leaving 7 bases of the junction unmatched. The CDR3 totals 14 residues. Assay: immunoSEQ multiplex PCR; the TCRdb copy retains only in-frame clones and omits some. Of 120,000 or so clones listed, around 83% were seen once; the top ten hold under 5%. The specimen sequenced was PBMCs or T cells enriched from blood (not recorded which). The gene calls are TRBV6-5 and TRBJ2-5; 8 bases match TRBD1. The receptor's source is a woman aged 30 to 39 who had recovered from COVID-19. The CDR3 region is CASSQDRVWETQYF. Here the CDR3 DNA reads TGTGCCAGCAGTCAGGACAGGGTCTGGGAGACCCAGTACTTC.